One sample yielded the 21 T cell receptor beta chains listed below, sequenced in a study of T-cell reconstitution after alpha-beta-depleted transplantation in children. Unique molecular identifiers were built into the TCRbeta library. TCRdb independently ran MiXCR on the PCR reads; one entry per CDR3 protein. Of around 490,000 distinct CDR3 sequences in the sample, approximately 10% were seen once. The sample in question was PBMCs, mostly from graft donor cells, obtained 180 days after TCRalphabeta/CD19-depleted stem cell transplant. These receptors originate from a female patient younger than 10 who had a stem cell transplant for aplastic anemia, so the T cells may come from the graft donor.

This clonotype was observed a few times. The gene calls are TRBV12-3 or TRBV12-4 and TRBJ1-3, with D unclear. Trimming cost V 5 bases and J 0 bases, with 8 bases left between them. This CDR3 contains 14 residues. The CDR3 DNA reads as TGTGCCAGCAGTGAGCAGAACTCTGGAAACACCATATATTTT. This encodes CASSEQNSGNTIYF.

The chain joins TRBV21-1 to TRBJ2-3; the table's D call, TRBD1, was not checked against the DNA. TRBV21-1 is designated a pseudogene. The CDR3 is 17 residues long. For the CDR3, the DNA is TGTGCCAGCAGCAAAGCGCAGAGGACAGATCCCACAGATACGCAGTATTTT. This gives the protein CASSKAQRTDPTDTQYF.

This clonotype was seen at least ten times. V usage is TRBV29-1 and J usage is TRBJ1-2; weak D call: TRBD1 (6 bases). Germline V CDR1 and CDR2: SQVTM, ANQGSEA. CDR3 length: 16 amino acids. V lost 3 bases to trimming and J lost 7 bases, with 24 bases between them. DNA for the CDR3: TGCAGCGTTGATATAAGGGGGTTGGGGCCACTCGGTGGCTACACCTTC. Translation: CSVDIRGLGPLGGYTF.

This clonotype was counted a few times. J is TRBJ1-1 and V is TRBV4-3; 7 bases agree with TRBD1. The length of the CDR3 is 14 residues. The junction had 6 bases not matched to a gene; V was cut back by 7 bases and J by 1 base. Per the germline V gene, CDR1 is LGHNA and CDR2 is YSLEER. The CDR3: CASTRGGGNTEAFF. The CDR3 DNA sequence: TGCGCCAGCACCCGAGGGGGCGGGAACACTGAAGCTTTCTTT.

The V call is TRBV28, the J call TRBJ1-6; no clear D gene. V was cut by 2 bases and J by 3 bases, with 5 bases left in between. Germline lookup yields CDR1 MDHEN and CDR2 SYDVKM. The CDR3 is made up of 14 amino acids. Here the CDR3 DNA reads TGTGCCAGCAGTTTAGGACGCTATAATTCACCCCTCCACTTT. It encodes CASSLGRYNSPLHF.

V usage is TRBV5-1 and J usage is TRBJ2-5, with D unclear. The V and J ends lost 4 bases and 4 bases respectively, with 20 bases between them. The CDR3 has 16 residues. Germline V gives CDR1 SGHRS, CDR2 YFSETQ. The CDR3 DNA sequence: TGCGCCAGCAGCCTAGGACCTAAAACCATAAGAGAGACCCAGTACTTC. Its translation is CASSLGPKTIRETQYF.

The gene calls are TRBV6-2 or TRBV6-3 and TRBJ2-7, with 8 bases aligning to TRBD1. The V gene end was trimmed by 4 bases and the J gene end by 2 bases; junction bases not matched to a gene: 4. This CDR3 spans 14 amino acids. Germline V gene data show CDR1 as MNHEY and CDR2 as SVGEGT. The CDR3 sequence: CASSSLTGAYEQYF. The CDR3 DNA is TGTGCCAGCAGTTCCCTGACAGGGGCCTACGAGCAGTACTTC.

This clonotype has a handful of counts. The CDR3 here is CASSFAAWETQYF. The CDR3 nucleotides read TGTGCCAGCAGCTTTGCCGCGTGGGAGACCCAGTACTTC. The chain carries TRBV7-2 and TRBJ2-5; D gene ambiguous. Deletions cut 3 bases from V and 5 bases from J, with 10 bases between. This CDR3 is built from 13 residues. Germline CDR1 is SGHTA and CDR2 is FQGNSA.

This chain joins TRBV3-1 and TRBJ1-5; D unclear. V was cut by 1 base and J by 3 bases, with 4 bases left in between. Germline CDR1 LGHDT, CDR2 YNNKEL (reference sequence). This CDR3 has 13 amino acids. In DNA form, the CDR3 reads TGTGCCAGCAGCCAAGGGTTCAATCAGCCCCAGCATTTT. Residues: CASSQGFNQPQHF.

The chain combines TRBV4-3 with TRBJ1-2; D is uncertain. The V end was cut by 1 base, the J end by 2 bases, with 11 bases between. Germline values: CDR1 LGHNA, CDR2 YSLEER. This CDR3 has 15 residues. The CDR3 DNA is TGCGCCAGCAGCCAAGTCGGCGGGGTAAACTATGGCTACACCTTC. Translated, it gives CASSQVGGVNYGYTF.

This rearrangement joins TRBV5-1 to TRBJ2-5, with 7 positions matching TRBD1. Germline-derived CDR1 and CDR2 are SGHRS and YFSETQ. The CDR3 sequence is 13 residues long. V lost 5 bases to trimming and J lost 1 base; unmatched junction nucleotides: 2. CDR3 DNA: TGCGCCAGCAGGGGACAGAGCCAAGAGACCCAGTACTTC. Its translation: CASRGQSQETQYF.

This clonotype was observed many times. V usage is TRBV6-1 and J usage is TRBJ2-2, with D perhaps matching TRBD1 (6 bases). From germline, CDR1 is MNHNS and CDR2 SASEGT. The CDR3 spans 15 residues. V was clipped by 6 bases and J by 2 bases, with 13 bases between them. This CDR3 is CASRDSGGNTGELFF. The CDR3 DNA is TGTGCCAGCAGGGACAGTGGGGGTAACACCGGGGAGCTGTTTTTT.

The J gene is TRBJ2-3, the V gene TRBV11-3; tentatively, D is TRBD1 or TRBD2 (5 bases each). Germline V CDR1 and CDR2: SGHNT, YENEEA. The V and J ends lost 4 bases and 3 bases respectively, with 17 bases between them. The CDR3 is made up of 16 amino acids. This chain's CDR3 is CASSSRVGVGTDTQYF. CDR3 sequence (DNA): TGTGCCAGCAGCTCGCGGGTAGGGGTCGGGACAGATACGCAGTATTTT.

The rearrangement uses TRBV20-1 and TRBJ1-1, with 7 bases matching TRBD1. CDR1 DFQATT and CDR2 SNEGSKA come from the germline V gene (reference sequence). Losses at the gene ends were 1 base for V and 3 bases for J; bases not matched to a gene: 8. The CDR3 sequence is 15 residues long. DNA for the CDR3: TGCAGTGCTAGAGTCGGGTCAGGGGGGCACACTGAAGCTTTCTTT. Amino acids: CSARVGSGGHTEAFF.

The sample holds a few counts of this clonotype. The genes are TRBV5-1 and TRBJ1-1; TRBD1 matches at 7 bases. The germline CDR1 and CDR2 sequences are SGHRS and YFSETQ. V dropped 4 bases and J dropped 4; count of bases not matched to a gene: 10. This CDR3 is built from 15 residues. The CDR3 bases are TGCGCCAGCAGCATGCCAACAGGGGAGATCACTGAAGCTTTCTTT. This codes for CASSMPTGEITEAFF.

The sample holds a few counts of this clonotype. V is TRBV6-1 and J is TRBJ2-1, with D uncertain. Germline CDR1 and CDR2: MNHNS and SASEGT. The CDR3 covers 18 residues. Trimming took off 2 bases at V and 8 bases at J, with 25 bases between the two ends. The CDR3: CASSEPIEWRLSVDEQFF. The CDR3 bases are TGTGCCAGCAGTGAACCCATAGAGTGGCGTCTATCGGTCGATGAGCAGTTCTTC.

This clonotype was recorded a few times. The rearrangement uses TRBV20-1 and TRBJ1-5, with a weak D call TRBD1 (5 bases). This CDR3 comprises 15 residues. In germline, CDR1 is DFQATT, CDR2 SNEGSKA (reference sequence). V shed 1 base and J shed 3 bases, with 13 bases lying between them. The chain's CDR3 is CSARGKGPNNQPQHF. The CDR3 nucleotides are TGCAGTGCTAGAGGGAAGGGACCGAACAATCAGCCCCAGCATTTT.

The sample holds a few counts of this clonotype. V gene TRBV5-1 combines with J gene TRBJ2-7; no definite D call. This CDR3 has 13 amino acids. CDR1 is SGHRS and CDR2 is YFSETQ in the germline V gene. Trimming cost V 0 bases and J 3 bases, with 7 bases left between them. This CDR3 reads CASSLVGYYEQYF. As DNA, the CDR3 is TGCGCCAGCAGCTTGGTGGGCTACTACGAGCAGTACTTC.

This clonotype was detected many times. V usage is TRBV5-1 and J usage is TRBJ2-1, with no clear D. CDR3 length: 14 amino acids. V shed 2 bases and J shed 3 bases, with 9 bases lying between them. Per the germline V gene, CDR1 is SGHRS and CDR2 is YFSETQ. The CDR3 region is CASSFSGNYNEQFF. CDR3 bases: TGCGCCAGCAGCTTTTCAGGAAACTACAATGAGCAGTTCTTC.

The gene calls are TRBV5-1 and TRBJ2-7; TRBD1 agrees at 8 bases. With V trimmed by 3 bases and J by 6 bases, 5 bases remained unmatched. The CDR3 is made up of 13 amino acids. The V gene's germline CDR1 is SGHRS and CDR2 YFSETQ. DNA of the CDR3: TGCGCCAGCAGCTCGACAGGGGCCGGCGAGCAGTACGTC. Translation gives CASSSTGAGEQYV.

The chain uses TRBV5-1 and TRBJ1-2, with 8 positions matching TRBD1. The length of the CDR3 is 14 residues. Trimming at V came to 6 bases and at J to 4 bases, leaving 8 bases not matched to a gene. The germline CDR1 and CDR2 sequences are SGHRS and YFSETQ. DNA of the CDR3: TGCGCCAGCACCTACGGAACAGGGGGCTATGGCTACACCTTC. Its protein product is CASTYGTGGYGYTF. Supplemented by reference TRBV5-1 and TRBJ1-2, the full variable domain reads KAGVTQTPRYLIKTRGQQVTLSCSPISGHRSVSWYQQTPGQGLQFLFEYFSETQRNKGNFPGRFSGRQFSNSRSEMNVSTLELGDSALYLCASTYGTGGYGYTFGSGTRLTVV.